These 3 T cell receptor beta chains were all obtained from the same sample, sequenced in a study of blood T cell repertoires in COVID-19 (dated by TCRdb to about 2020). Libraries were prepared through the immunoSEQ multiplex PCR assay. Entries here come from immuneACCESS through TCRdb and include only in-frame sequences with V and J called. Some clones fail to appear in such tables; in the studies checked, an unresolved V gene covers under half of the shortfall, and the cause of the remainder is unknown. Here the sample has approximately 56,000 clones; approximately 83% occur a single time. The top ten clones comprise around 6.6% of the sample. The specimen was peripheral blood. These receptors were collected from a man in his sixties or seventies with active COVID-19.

The CDR3: CASSPLTGGGHEQYF. The CDR3, as DNA: TGTGCCAGCAGCCCCCTGACAGGGGGCGGTCACGAGCAGTACTTC. The chain couples TRBV7-9 to TRBJ2-7; 10 bases agree with TRBD1. This CDR3 region has 15 residues. Trimming took 5 bases from V and 5 from J; bases not matched to a gene: 9. Germline V gene lookup returns CDR1 SEHNR and CDR2 FQNEAQ (reference sequence).

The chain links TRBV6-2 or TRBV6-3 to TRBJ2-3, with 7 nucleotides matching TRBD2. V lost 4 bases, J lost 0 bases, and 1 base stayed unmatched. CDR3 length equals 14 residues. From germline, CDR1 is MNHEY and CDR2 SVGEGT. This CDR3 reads CASSLGGSTDTQYF. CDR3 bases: TGTGCCAGCAGTTTGGGGGGGAGCACAGATACGCAGTATTTT.

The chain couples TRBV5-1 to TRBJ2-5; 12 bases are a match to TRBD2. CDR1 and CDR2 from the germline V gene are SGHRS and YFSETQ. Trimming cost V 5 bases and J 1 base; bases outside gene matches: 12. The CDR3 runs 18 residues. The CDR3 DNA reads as TGCGCCAGCAGACTCACCCCTAGCGGGGGGGGTGGCCAAGAGACCCAGTACTTC. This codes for CASRLTPSGGGGQETQYF.